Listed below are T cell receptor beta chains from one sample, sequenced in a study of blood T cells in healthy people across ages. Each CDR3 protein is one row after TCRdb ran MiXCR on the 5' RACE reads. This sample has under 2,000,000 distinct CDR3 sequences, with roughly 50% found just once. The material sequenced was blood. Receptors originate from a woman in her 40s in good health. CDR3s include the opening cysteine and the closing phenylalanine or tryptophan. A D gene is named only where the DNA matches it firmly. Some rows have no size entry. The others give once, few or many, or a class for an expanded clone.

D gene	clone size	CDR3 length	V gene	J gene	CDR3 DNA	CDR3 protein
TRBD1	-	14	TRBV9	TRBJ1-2	TGTGCCAGCAGCCCCCTGACAGGGATCTATGGCTACACCTTC	CASSPLTGIYGYTF
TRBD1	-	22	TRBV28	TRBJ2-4	TGTGCCAGCAGTTTATTCGGGGAGTTCACGGACAGGGGGCCACTGGCCAAAAACATTCAGTACTTC	CASSLFGEFTDRGPLAKNIQYF
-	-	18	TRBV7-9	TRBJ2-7	TGTGCCAGCAGCTTAGCGCTATTAAGGCAGCAGAACTACAATGAGCAGTACTTC	CASSLALLRQQNYNEQYF
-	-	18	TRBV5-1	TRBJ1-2	TGCGCCAGCAGCTTGGGATGGCTAGACAGTCAAGCGAACTATGGCTACACCTTC	CASSLGWLDSQANYGYTF
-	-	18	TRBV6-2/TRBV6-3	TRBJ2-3	TGTGCCAGCAGTTACTCGACGGCAGGGCTATTTGGCACAGATACGCAGTATTTT	CASSYSTAGLFGTDTQYF
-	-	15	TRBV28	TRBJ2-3	TGTGCCAGCAGTAACGGGGGTGCTAGCACAGATACGCAGTATTTT	CASSNGGASTDTQYF
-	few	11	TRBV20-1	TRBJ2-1	TGCAGTGCTAGAGAGGTCAATGAGCAGTTCTTC	CSAREVNEQFF
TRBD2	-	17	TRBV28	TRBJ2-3	TGTGCCAGCAGTGCCGGGACTAGCGGGGGGTTCACAGATACGCAGTATTTT	CASSAGTSGGFTDTQYF
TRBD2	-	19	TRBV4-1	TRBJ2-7	TGCGCCAGCAGTCCGGGAGGATCGATAGGGGCAGTCATGTCCTACGAGCAGTACTTC	CASSPGGSIGAVMSYEQYF
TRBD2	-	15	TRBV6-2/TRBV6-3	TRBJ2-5	TGTGCCAGCAGTGCCTCTAGCGGGGGGGGCAATGAGCAGTACTTC	CASSASSGGGNEQYF
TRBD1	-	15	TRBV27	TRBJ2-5	TGTGCCAGCAGCTCCCCTGTAGGGGGCGGAGAGACCCAGTACTTC	CASSSPVGGGETQYF
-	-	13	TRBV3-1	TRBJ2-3	TGTGCCAGCAGCCCTGGCGGGTTAACGGCGCAGTATTTT	CASSPGGLTAQYF
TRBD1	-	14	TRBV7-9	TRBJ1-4	TGTGCCAGCAGCTTAGCGACAGGGAACGAAAAACTGTTTTTT	CASSLATGNEKLFF
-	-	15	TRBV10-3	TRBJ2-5	TGTGCCATAGGGAGGGGGGACAACGCCCAAGAGACCCAGTACTTC	CAIGRGDNAQETQYF
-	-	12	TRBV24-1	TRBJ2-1	TGTGCCACCAGTGATCATTACAATGAGCAGTTCTTC	CATSDHYNEQFF
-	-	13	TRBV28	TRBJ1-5	TGTGCCAGCAGTTTAAGGCACCTCGGTCCCCAGCATTTT	CASSLRHLGPQHF
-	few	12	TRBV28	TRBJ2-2	TGTGCCTCCAGAACCGGGACCGGGGAGCTGTTTTTT	CASRTGTGELFF
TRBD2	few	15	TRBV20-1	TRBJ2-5	TGCAGTGCGGGCGGGCTAGCGGGGGTACAAGAGACCCAGTACTTC	CSAGGLAGVQETQYF
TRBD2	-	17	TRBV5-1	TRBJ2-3	TGCGCCAGCAGCCCAGGACTAGCGGGGGGTCCGGGAGATACGCAGTATTTT	CASSPGLAGGPGDTQYF
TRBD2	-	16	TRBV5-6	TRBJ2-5	TGTGCCAGCAGCTTTCCTAGCGGGGGGCCATACAATGAGCAGTACTTC	CASSFPSGGPYNEQYF
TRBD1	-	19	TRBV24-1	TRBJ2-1	TGTGCCACCAGTGAGCGGGGACAGGGGACTAAAAATTTCTACAATGAGCAGTTCTTC	CATSERGQGTKNFYNEQFF
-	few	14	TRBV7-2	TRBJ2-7	TGTGCCAGCACCTACAGCGGGCATCCCTACGAGCAGTACTTC	CASTYSGHPYEQYF
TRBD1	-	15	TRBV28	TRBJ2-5	TGTGCCAGCAGTGAGCCCGGGACAGGAACGGGGACCCAGTACTTC	CASSEPGTGTGTQYF
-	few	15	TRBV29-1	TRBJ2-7	TGCAGCGTTGTGGCAGGATCGGGATTAACCTACGAGCAGTACTTC	CSVVAGSGLTYEQYF
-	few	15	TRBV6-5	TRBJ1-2	TGTGCCAGCAGTTACTCCGACAGAGCTAACTATGGCTACACCTTC	CASSYSDRANYGYTF
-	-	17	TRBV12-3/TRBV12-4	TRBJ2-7	TGTGCCAGCAGTTTCGACTTAGGACAGCTTACCAACTACGAGCAGTACTTC	CASSFDLGQLTNYEQYF
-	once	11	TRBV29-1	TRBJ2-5	TGCAGCGTTCTGACGACGGAGACCCAGTACTTC	CSVLTTETQYF
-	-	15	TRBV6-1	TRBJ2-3	TGTGCCACCGCGCCCCAGGGGGGGGTGACAGATACGCAGTATTTT	CATAPQGGVTDTQYF
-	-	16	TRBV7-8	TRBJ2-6	TGTGCCAGCTCGGTCAGCTCCACATCTGGGGCCAACGTCCTGACTTTC	CASSVSSTSGANVLTF
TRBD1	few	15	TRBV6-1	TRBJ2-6	TGTGCCAGCAGTTTAGACAGGGCAAGAGACAACGTCCTGACTTTC	CASSLDRARDNVLTF
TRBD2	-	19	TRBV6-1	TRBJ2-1	TGTGCCAGCAGTCCCGAGCGGGGGGGCGTCTTTAGCTCCTACAATGAGCAGTTCTTC	CASSPERGGVFSSYNEQFF
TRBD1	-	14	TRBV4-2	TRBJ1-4	TGTGCCAGCAGCCTGAACCGCCTCCGGGACAGACTGTTTTTT	CASSLNRLRDRLFF
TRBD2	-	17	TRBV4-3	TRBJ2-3	TGCGCCAGCAGCCAAGATGGGCCTAGCGGGAGAGGAGATACGCAGTATTTT	CASSQDGPSGRGDTQYF
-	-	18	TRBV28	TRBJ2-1	TGTGCCAGCAGTTTGCTGACTGGAGGGGGTAGCTCCTACAATGAGCAGTTCTTC	CASSLLTGGGSSYNEQFF
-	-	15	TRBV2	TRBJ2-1	TGTGCCAGCACCGAGCAGGGGAACCCCGGGAATGAGCAGTTCTTC	CASTEQGNPGNEQFF
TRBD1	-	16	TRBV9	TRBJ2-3	TGTGCCAGCAGCCCCCGCGGGACAGGGCCGTTAGATACGCAGTATTTT	CASSPRGTGPLDTQYF
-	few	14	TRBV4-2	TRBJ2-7	TGTGCCAGCAGTCCTGAGGACAAACTCTACGAGCAGTACTTC	CASSPEDKLYEQYF
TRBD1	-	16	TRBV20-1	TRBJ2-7	TGCAGTGCTAGAGATCTATTTGACAGGGGCACCTACGAGCAGTACTTC	CSARDLFDRGTYEQYF
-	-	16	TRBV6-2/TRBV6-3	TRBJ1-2	TGTGCCAGCAGACGGGGCCCTCGGGTTGGGCACTATGGCTACACCTTC	CASRRGPRVGHYGYTF
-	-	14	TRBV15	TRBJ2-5	TGTGCCACCAGCTTTCCTGGGGACTCGGAGACCCAGTACTTC	CATSFPGDSETQYF
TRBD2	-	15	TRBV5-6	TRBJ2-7	TGTGCCAGCAGCTGGGGGACTAGCGGAAACTACGAGCAGTACTTC	CASSWGTSGNYEQYF
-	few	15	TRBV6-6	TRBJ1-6	TGTGCCAGCAGTTACGGGGGATGGGGTGATTCACCCCTCCACTTT	CASSYGGWGDSPLHF
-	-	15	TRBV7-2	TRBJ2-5	TGTGCCAGCAGCTTAGATGGCAGGGAAAGGGAGACCCAGTACTTC	CASSLDGRERETQYF
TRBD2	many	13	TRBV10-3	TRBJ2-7	TGTGCCATCAGTGTAGCGGGAGGCTACGAGCAGTACTTC	CAISVAGGYEQYF
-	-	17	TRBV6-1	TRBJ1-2	TGTGCCAGCAGTGTCGTTTTTCGGACGGAAAGTAACTATGGCTACACCTTC	CASSVVFRTESNYGYTF
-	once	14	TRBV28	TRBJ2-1	TGTGCCAGCAAGGGACGACTCCCCTACAATGAGCAGTTCTTC	CASKGRLPYNEQFF
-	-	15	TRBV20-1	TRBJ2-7	TGCAGTGCGCCTCGGGGGCGGGAAGTACTATACGAGCAGTACTTC	CSAPRGREVLYEQYF
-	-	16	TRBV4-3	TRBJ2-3	TGCGCCAGCAGCCAAGATGGGACACCGGGAGGAGATACGCAGTATTTT	CASSQDGTPGGDTQYF
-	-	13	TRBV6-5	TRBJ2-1	TGTGCCAGCAGTGACTCTGGGGTGAAGGAGCAGTTCTTC	CASSDSGVKEQFF
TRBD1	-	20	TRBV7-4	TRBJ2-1	TGTGCCAGCAGCTCGTCACATCCGGGACAGTCATATTTACATCGTGATGAGCAGTTCTTC	CASSSSHPGQSYLHRDEQFF
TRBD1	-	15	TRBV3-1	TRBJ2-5	TGTGCCAGCAGCCTTGGACAGGGTTGGTCGGAGACCCAGTACTTC	CASSLGQGWSETQYF
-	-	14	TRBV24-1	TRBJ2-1	TGTGCCACCAGGCTATTGTGCCCGTCGAATGAGCAGTTCTTC	CATRLLCPSNEQFF